These 3 T cell receptor beta chains came from one sample sequenced in a study of tumor and adjacent non-tumor tissue in lung cancer. The template was RNA from unsorted bulk tissue. This non-tumor lung sample came from over 3 cm beyond the tumor edge. A modified ARM-PCR protocol with three rounds of nested PCR amplified TCRbeta. Each CDR3 protein gets one entry after TCRdb re-called the multiplex PCR reads with MiXCR. Among some 97,000 distinct CDR3 sequences listed, around three fifths were seen once. Source material: distant non-tumor lung tissue. These TCRs come from a man aged 25 to 40 with non-small cell lung cancer.

This clonotype was observed many times. This chain's CDR3 is CASSLFRETQYF. CDR3 coding DNA: TGTGCCAGCAGTTTATTCCGAGAGACCCAGTACTTC. The rearrangement links TRBV12-3 or TRBV12-4 to TRBJ2-5; no firm D call. V gave up 2 bases and J gave up 4 bases, with 5 bases separating them. The CDR3 has 12 residues.

V gene TRBV9 combines with J gene TRBJ1-2, with 7 bases matching TRBD1. Losses at the gene ends were 0 bases for V and 5 bases for J; bases not matched to a gene: 7. The germline gives CDR1 SGDLS, CDR2 YYNGEE. This CDR3 comprises 15 residues. The CDR3 DNA follows: TGTGCCAGCAGCGTAGGCCCTGCAGGGGGGTATGGCTACACCTTC. Translating gives CASSVGPAGGYGYTF.

This clonotype has only a few counts. This could be a read error, since a much larger clone is one nucleotide away. The rearrangement joins TRBV6-5 to TRBJ1-1; TRBD1 is a possible D gene (6 bases). Looked up from germline, CDR1 is MNHEY and CDR2 is SVGAGI. The CDR3 spans 16 residues. Trimming pared 2 bases from V and 1 base from J, leaving 14 bases between. CDR3 nucleotides: TGTGCCAGCAGTTACGGTGGGGGGCGGCGGAACACTGAAGCTTTCTTT. Protein sequence: CASSYGGGRRNTEAFF.